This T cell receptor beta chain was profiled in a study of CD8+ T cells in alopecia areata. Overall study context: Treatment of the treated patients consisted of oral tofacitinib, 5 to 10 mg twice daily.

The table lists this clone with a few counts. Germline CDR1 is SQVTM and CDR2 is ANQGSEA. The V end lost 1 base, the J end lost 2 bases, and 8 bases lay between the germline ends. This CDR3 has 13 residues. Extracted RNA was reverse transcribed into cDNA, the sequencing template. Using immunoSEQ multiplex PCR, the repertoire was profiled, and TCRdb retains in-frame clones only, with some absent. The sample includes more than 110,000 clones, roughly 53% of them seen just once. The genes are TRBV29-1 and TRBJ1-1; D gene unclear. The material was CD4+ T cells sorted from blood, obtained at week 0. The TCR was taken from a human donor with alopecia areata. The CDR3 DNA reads TGCAGCGTTGAAGTCGGCCAAAACACTGAAGCTTTCTTT. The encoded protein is CSVEVGQNTEAFF.